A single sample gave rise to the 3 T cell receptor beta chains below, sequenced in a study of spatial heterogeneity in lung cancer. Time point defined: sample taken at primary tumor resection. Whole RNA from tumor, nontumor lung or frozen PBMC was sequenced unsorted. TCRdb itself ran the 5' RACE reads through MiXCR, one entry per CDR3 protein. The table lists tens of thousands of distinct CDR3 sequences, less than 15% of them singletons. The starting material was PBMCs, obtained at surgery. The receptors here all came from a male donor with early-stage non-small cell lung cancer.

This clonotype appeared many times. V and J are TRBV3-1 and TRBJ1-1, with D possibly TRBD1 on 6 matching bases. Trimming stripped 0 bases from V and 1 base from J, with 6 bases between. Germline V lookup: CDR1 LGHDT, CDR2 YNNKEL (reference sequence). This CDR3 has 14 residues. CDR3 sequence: CASSQEGGNTEAFF. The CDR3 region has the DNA TGTGCCAGCAGCCAAGAAGGGGGGAACACTGAAGCTTTCTTT.

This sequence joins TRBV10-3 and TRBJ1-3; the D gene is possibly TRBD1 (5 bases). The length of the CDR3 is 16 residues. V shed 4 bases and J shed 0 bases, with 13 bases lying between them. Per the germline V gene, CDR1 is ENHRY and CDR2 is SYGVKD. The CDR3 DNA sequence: TGTGCCATCAGTGGCCGGGGCCCGAGCTCTGGAAACACCATATATTTT. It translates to CAISGRGPSSGNTIYF.

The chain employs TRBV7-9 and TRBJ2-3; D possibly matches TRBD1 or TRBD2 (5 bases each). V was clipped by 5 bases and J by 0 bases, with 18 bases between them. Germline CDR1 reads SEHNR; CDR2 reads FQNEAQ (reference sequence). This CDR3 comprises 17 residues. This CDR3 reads CASSAFPGTPSTDTQYF. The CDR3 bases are TGTGCCAGCAGCGCATTCCCCGGGACCCCAAGCACAGATACGCAGTATTTT.